These 5 T cell receptor beta chains originate from one sample sequenced in a study of control samples from healthy donors and cancer patients. Generated by immunoSEQ multiplex PCR, the TCRdb table keeps only in-frame clones and is missing some. The data show roughly 130,000 clones, 70% to 90% seen once. Sequences were obtained from blood. These receptors all stem from a man aged 50 to 59 in good health.

The rearrangement links TRBV4-1 to TRBJ2-1, with TRBD2 matching over 7 bases. The CDR3 has 13 amino acids. The ends lost 3 bases at V and 6 bases at J; junction bases unmatched: 2. Germline assignment: CDR1 MGHRA and CDR2 YSYEKL. The CDR3, as DNA: TGCGCCAGCAGCCATCCGGGGGGCAATGAGCAGTTCTTC. This sequence encodes CASSHPGGNEQFF.

The chain employs TRBV6-5 and TRBJ1-1; D is perhaps TRBD1 (5 bases). The CDR3 contains 13 residues. Between the trimmed V and J ends, which lost 6 bases and 1 base, there was a span of 9 bases. Looked up from germline, CDR1 is MNHEY and CDR2 is SVGAGI. The CDR3 nucleotides read TGTGCCAGCAGAAAAACAGGGAACACTGAAGCTTTCTTT. Translated, it gives CASRKTGNTEAFF.

The chain uses TRBV5-4 and TRBJ1-4; D is unclear. Germline assignment: CDR1 SGHNT and CDR2 YYREEE (reference sequence). Trimming cost V 4 bases and J 3 bases, with 10 bases left between them. CDR3 length equals 14 residues. CDR3 in DNA: TGTGCCAGCAGCCTGTTCGGGGCTAATGAAAAACTGTTTTTT. Translation gives CASSLFGANEKLFF.

The chain combines TRBV6-5 with TRBJ2-3, with TRBD2 matching 7 bases. Germline CDR1 reads MNHEY; CDR2 reads SVGAGI. This CDR3 is 12 amino acids long. J was trimmed by 3 bases and V by 8 bases; bases with no gene match: 2. The CDR3 region is CASGGGTDTQYF. CDR3 sequence (DNA): TGTGCCAGCGGGGGGGGAACAGATACGCAGTATTTT.

V and J are TRBV14 and TRBJ2-7; D gene uncertain. V shed 1 base and J shed 1 base, with 8 bases lying between them. This CDR3 has 14 residues. Germline V CDR1 and CDR2: SGHDN, FVKESK. CDR3: CASSQVTDSYEQYF. The CDR3 DNA is TGTGCCAGCAGCCAAGTGACCGATTCCTACGAGCAGTACTTC.